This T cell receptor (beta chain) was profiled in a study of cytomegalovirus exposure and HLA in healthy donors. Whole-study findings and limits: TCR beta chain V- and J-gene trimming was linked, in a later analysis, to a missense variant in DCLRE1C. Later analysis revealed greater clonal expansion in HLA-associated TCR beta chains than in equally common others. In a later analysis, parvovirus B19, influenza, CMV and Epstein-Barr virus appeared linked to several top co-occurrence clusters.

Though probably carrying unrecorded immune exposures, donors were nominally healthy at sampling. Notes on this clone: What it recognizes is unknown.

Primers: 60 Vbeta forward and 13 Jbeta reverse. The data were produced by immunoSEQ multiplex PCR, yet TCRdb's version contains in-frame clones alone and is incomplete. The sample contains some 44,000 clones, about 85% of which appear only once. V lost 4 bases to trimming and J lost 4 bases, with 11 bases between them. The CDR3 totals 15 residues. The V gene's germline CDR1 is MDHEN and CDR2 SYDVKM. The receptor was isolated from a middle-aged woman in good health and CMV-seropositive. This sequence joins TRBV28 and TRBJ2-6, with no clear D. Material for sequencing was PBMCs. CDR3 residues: CASSSTGEGANVLTF. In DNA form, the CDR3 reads TGTGCCAGCAGTTCCACCGGTGAAGGGGCCAACGTCCTGACTTTC. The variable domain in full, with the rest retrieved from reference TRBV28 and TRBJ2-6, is DVKVTQSSRYLVKRTGEKVFLECVQDMDHENMFWYRQDPGLGLRLIYFSYDVKMKEKGDIPEGYSVSREKKERFSLILESASTNQTSMYLCASSSTGEGANVLTFGAGSRLTVL.